The rows below give T cell receptor beta chains drawn from one sample of a study of T cells in Graves' hyperthyroidism and ophthalmopathy. One entry per CDR3 protein, called by TCRdb with MiXCR from the multiplex PCR reads. The sample has about 350,000 distinct CDR3 sequences, 14% seen once. The sample consisted of blood. All receptors come from a woman in her twenties or thirties with Graves' hyperthyroidism. Both conserved end residues are part of each CDR3. The order of the fields is D gene, V gene, J gene, CDR3 protein. The D gene is left open where the match is weak.

-	TRBV30	TRBJ2-7	CAGMSRGGYEQYF
-	TRBV12-3/TRBV12-4	TRBJ1-1	CASSFPIAEAFF
TRBD2	TRBV7-8	TRBJ2-1	CASSLILAGDNEQFF
-	TRBV28	TRBJ1-1	CASSLSHRGTEAFF
-	TRBV7-2	TRBJ1-1	CASSLEGGGEAFF
-	TRBV12-3/TRBV12-4	TRBJ2-3	CASTAGAGTSTDTQYF
-	TRBV6-1	TRBJ2-1	CASSLRVYNEQFF
TRBD2	TRBV2	TRBJ2-1	CASSEGSGRGNEQFF
TRBD2	TRBV24-1	TRBJ2-3	CATSESSGITADTQYF
-	TRBV15	TRBJ2-2	CATSRTTGQTTGELFF
-	TRBV2	TRBJ2-7	CASSIPRATYEQYF
TRBD2	TRBV20-1	TRBJ2-2	CSASGGLAGHTGELFF
-	TRBV7-3	TRBJ2-1	CASSDGGAGEQFF
TRBD2	TRBV11-2	TRBJ2-3	CASSLGLALSQYF
-	TRBV20-1	TRBJ1-1	CSARDLRGMNTEAFF
-	TRBV3-1	TRBJ2-5	CASSQAGTYQETQYF
-	TRBV30	TRBJ1-3	CAWSTSRWRDSGNTIYF
-	TRBV11-2	TRBJ2-7	CASSPLLALKPSTVYEQYF
TRBD1	TRBV13	TRBJ2-1	CASSPRDSYNEQFF
TRBD1	TRBV13	TRBJ1-1	CASSDRGQGTVAFF
-	TRBV12-3/TRBV12-4	TRBJ2-7	CASSLQAGGRYEQYF
-	TRBV28	TRBJ2-7	CASSFTLHAGQNYEQYF
TRBD1	TRBV28	TRBJ1-1	CASSDPGTGRTEAFF
-	TRBV20-1	TRBJ1-1	CSALHPTAYTEAFF
-	TRBV6-6	TRBJ2-3	CASSSSVVTDTQYF
TRBD2	TRBV5-1	TRBJ2-7	CASSLEMGGYEQYF
-	TRBV7-9	TRBJ2-7	CASSRPPGHEQYF
-	TRBV6-1	TRBJ1-1	CASRYTEAFF
-	TRBV5-6	TRBJ2-2	CASSLAWRGREGELFF
-	TRBV14	TRBJ2-3	CASSQDRGAMSDTQYF
-	TRBV28	TRBJ1-2	CASSLQGPYGYTF
-	TRBV6-2/TRBV6-3	TRBJ1-5	CASSLDNNQPQHF
-	TRBV29-1	TRBJ1-4	CSVEWRGLENEKLFF
TRBD1	TRBV11-1	TRBJ1-1	CASSRDRENTEAFF
-	TRBV6-2/TRBV6-3	TRBJ2-5	CASSYVGETYQETQYF
-	TRBV5-8	TRBJ1-5	CASSLRTPSPQPQHF
TRBD2	TRBV6-1	TRBJ2-3	CASSENSGSTDTQYF
-	TRBV30	TRBJ1-2	CAWSVQISAGGYTF
TRBD1	TRBV30	TRBJ2-3	CAWSGRGGSTDTQYF
TRBD2	TRBV5-1	TRBJ2-1	CASSPGPSREAEQFF
TRBD2	TRBV12-3/TRBV12-4	TRBJ2-2	CASSLARGASGTNTGELFF
-	TRBV7-2	TRBJ2-3	CANSTEARGLVTDTQYF
TRBD1	TRBV7-9	TRBJ1-3	CASSALPRDRESGNTIYF
-	TRBV2	TRBJ2-3	CASSSTGTSTDTQYF
-	TRBV28	TRBJ1-3	CASSLAGRKHTIYF
-	TRBV11-2	TRBJ2-3	CASSSPTKPGTDTQYF
-	TRBV20-1	TRBJ2-3	CSAAMWDRGTDTQYF
TRBD2	TRBV30	TRBJ2-5	CAWSPYRLAVVETQYF